Listed below are T cell receptor beta chains from one sample, sequenced in a study of OX40 agonist ivuxolimab in advanced cancers. Sequencing was performed with immunoSEQ multiplex PCR; in TCRdb, only in-frame clones are kept and a portion is missing. Of 75,000 to 80,000 clones in the sample, around 85% are singletons; the top ten hold around 4.2%. The source material was CD4+ or CD8+ T cells sorted from blood, sampled in a trial of the OX40 agonist ivuxolimab. The receptors shown here come from an adult with an advanced solid tumor such as melanoma, head and neck, liver or kidney cancer. Each CDR3 is given with its conserved first and last residue. The D gene is left open where the match is weak. Expanded clones are given a class, and other clones once, few, many or no size at all.

TRBV21-1,-,TRBJ2-7,16,-,CASSKEETSATYEQYF,TGTGCCAGCAGCAAAGAGGAAACTAGCGCTACCTACGAGCAGTACTTC
TRBV18,-,TRBJ2-7,13,-,CASSPFAGDEQYF,TGTGCCAGCTCACCGTTTGCCGGGGACGAGCAGTACTTC
TRBV2,-,TRBJ2-5,15,-,CASSEQGLTEETQYF,TGTGCCAGCAGTGAGCAGGGCCTGACAGAGGAGACCCAGTACTTC
TRBV6-6,-,TRBJ2-4,13,-,CASLVKGGNIQYF,TGTGCCAGCCTCGTTAAGGGAGGAAACATTCAGTACTTC
TRBV6-1,-,TRBJ2-7,13,-,CASRRPGFYEQYF,TGTGCCAGCAGGAGACCAGGATTCTACGAGCAGTACTTC
TRBV10-3,-,TRBJ2-2,14,-,CAIEQDVGTGELFF,TGTGCCATCGAGCAGGACGTGGGCACCGGGGAGCTGTTTTTT
TRBV2,-,TRBJ1-2,13,TRBD1,CASRGQGNYGYTF,TGTGCCAGCCGTGGACAGGGTAACTATGGCTACACCTTC
TRBV4-1,-,TRBJ1-2,15,TRBD1,CASSPGTGGSYGYTF,TGCGCCAGCAGCCCCGGGACAGGGGGCAGCTATGGCTACACCTTC
TRBV19,-,TRBJ2-7,14,-,CASSLKTASYEQYF,TGTGCCAGTAGCCTAAAGACAGCGTCCTACGAGCAGTACTTC
TRBV2,-,TRBJ2-7,18,TRBD1,CASKTGPPGTGPSYEQYF,TGTGCCAGCAAAACTGGCCCCCCCGGGACAGGGCCGTCCTACGAGCAGTACTTC
TRBV29-1,-,TRBJ1-3,12,-,CSVELTENTIYF,TGCAGCGTTGAATTAACAGAGAACACCATATATTTT
TRBV9,-,TRBJ2-7,13,-,CASSVGGLNEQYF,TGTGCCAGCAGCGTAGGGGGGTTAAACGAGCAGTACTTC
TRBV7-9,-,TRBJ1-1,13,-,CASSLRDGTEAFF,TGTGCCAGCAGCCTGCGGGACGGAACTGAAGCTTTCTTT
TRBV6-5,-,TRBJ2-3,15,-,CASRPPGTSTDTQYF,TGTGCCAGCAGGCCACCCGGGACGAGCACAGATACGCAGTATTTT
TRBV13,-,TRBJ2-1,12,-,CASSVDDNEQFF,TGTGCCAGCAGCGTCGATGACAATGAGCAGTTCTTC
TRBV6-6,-,TRBJ2-7,12,TRBD2,CASSPSGYEQYF,TGTGCCAGCAGCCCTAGCGGGTACGAGCAGTACTTC
TRBV5-4,-,TRBJ2-5,17,-,CASSSRRGQGYGETQYF,TGTGCCAGCAGCTCCAGACGGGGGCAGGGGTACGGAGAGACCCAGTACTTC
TRBV30,-,TRBJ1-3,12,-,CAWSSSGNTIYF,TGTGCCTGGAGTAGTTCCGGAAACACCATATATTTT
TRBV7-2,-,TRBJ1-2,14,TRBD1,CASSTGQGSIGYTF,TGTGCCAGCAGCACGGGACAGGGTAGTATTGGCTACACCTTC
TRBV2,-,TRBJ2-5,12,-,CASSYGEETQYF,TGTGCCAGCAGTTACGGAGAAGAGACCCAGTACTTC
TRBV11-3,-,TRBJ2-1,16,-,CASSKLDSSSYNEQFF,TGTGCCAGCAGCAAACTCGACAGCAGCTCCTACAATGAGCAGTTCTTC
TRBV5-1,-,TRBJ2-5,15,TRBD1,CASSLNTGGAETQYF,TGCGCCAGCAGCTTGAACACAGGGGGCGCGGAGACCCAGTACTTC
TRBV18,once,TRBJ2-7,15,TRBD1,CASSPPGQGGHEQYF,TGTGCCAGCTCACCTCCGGGACAGGGAGGCCACGAGCAGTACTTC
TRBV11-2,-,TRBJ2-3,14,-,CASSRGASTDTQYF,TGTGCCAGCAGCCGGGGGGCGAGCACAGATACGCAGTATTTT
TRBV2,-,TRBJ1-1,14,-,CASSGAGWSTEAFF,TGTGCCAGCAGTGGAGCAGGGTGGAGCACTGAAGCTTTCTTT